The 27 T cell receptor beta chains given below trace back to one sample, sequenced in a study of blood T cells in healthy people across ages. Primers used in a second PCR of roughly 6 to 11 cycles were a sample-barcoded 5' primer and a J-beta primer mix. TCRdb redid the calling of the 5' RACE reads with MiXCR, one entry per CDR3 protein. The table shows around 1,600,000 distinct CDR3 sequences, with approximately 43% occurring only once. The sample comprised blood. The receptors originated from a young woman in good health.

The chain carries TRBV28 and TRBJ1-2, with TRBD1 as a possible D gene (6 bases). V lost 1 base to trimming and J lost 4 bases, with 10 bases between them. CDR3 length: 14 residues. Per the germline V gene, CDR1 is MDHEN and CDR2 is SYDVKM. CDR3 sequence reads: CASSLSRGVYGYTF. In DNA form, the CDR3 reads TGTGCCAGCAGTTTATCCAGGGGAGTCTATGGCTACACCTTC.

J is TRBJ1-4 and V is TRBV27; D unclear. V was trimmed by 5 bases and J by 5 bases, leaving 12 bases between them. Germline values: CDR1 MNHEY, CDR2 SMNVEV (reference sequence). This CDR3 spans 14 amino acids. This CDR3 reads CASSIGRRNEKLFF. The CDR3 coding sequence is TGTGCCAGCAGTATCGGCCGAAGGAATGAAAAACTGTTTTTT.

The V gene is TRBV29-1, the J gene TRBJ2-7, with D possibly matching TRBD2 (5 bases). Trimming cost V 8 bases and J 7 bases, with 18 bases left between them. CDR3 length: 12 amino acids. CDR1 is SQVTM, CDR2 ANQGSEA, per germline. The CDR3 sequence: CSYEGGHNEQYF. The CDR3 DNA reads as TGCAGCTATGAAGGAGGCCACAATGAGCAGTACTTC.

This clonotype showed up just a few times. The rearrangement uses TRBV5-1 and TRBJ2-5; perhaps TRBD2 as D (6 bases). Germline V gene sequence: CDR1 SGHRS, CDR2 YFSETQ. The length of the CDR3 is 15 residues. V lost 4 bases and J lost 1, with 14 bases in between. This CDR3 reads CASSPYAGSQETQYF. CDR3 coding DNA: TGCGCCAGCAGCCCGTACGCCGGGAGCCAAGAGACCCAGTACTTC.

This clonotype was found a few times. The DNA for the CDR3 is TGTGCCAGCAGTTTACGGACAGAGGGGATTAGGTCCCAGCATTTT. It codes for CASSLRTEGIRSQHF. The chain uses TRBV12-3 or TRBV12-4 and TRBJ1-5, with a possible D match to TRBD1 (6 bases). CDR3 length: 15 residues. The V end lost 2 bases, the J end lost 11 bases, and 19 bases lay between the germline ends.

The V call is TRBV6-2 or TRBV6-3, the J call TRBJ2-5; D is uncertain. From germline, CDR1 is MNHEY and CDR2 SVGEGT. CDR3 size: 15 residues. The germline V and J ends were trimmed by 5 bases and 7 bases, with 20 bases remaining between them. This chain's CDR3 is CASSLRVFSPVTQYF. For the CDR3, the DNA is TGTGCCAGCAGTCTTCGGGTCTTTTCCCCTGTGACCCAGTACTTC.

CDR3 bases: TGTGCCAGCAGCGCACTAGCGAGGCAGTTCTTC. Amino acid sequence: CASSALARQFF. This chain connects TRBV7-9 to TRBJ2-1; 7 bases align to TRBD2. Losses at the gene ends were 5 bases for V and 12 bases for J; bases not matched to a gene: 4. Germline V CDR1 and CDR2: SEHNR, FQNEAQ (reference sequence). The CDR3 consists of 11 residues.

In its sample, this clonotype was seen a few times. The rearrangement joins TRBV5-6 to TRBJ1-2; maybe TRBD1 (5 bases). V was pared by 2 bases and J by 2 bases, with 10 bases between. The CDR3 length is 14 residues. Looked up from germline, CDR1 is SGHDT and CDR2 is YYEEEE. CDR3 DNA: TGTGCCAGCAGCTTCCAGGGTCGAAACTATGGCTACACCTTC. Its protein is CASSFQGRNYGYTF.

This chain uses TRBV20-1 with TRBJ2-5; the D gene is possibly TRBD2 (6 bases). This CDR3 is built from 16 residues. Trimming took 5 bases from V and 11 from J, leaving 30 bases between them. Germline V CDR1 and CDR2: DFQATT, SNEGSKA (reference sequence). The CDR3 is CSAPLVVAEHYNEQYF. For the CDR3, the DNA is TGCAGTGCTCCCCTCGTAGTAGCGGAGCACTACAATGAGCAGTACTTC.

The chain joins TRBV9 to TRBJ2-1, with 7 bases fitting TRBD2. This CDR3 is 17 amino acids long. Germline V gene lookup returns CDR1 SGDLS and CDR2 YYNGEE. The V and J ends lost 0 bases and 6 bases, in that order; junction bases with no gene match: 12. The DNA of the CDR3 is TGTGCCAGCAGCGTAGGGGTTGGCGCGGGAGAGGCCAATGAGCAGTTCTTC. Translating gives CASSVGVGAGEANEQFF.

The chain uses TRBV6-5 and TRBJ1-2; weak D call: TRBD1 (5 bases). V lost 0 bases to trimming and J lost 11 bases, with 16 bases between them. This CDR3 comprises 14 residues. From germline, CDR1 is MNHEY and CDR2 SVGAGI. CDR3 bases: TGTGCCAGCAGTTACTCGATTTGGCAGGGTGATTACACCTTC. Protein sequence: CASSYSIWQGDYTF.

The J gene is TRBJ2-3, the V gene TRBV28; D unresolved. Trimming left V 5 bases short and J 4 bases short, with 10 bases between. Germline assignment: CDR1 MDHEN and CDR2 SYDVKM. This CDR3 is 13 amino acids long. CDR3 coding DNA: TGTGCCAGCAGTCCCCTTCGGGCAGATACGCAGTATTTT. Translated, it gives CASSPLRADTQYF. Drawing the rest from reference TRBV28 and TRBJ2-3, the complete variable domain is DVKVTQSSRYLVKRTGEKVFLECVQDMDHENMFWYRQDPGLGLRLIYFSYDVKMKEKGDIPEGYSVSREKKERFSLILESASTNQTSMYLCASSPLRADTQYFGPGTRLTVL.

The V gene is TRBV6-5, the J gene TRBJ2-2, with a weak D call TRBD1 (5 bases). V shed 6 bases and J shed 9 bases, with 11 bases lying between them. Germline V gene sequence: CDR1 MNHEY, CDR2 SVGAGI. The CDR3 has 12 residues. The CDR3 bases are TGTGCCAGCAGCCGCCCAGGGCGGGAGCTGTTTTTT. It codes for CASSRPGRELFF.

The chain carries TRBV29-1 and TRBJ2-6; D not certain. This CDR3 region has 12 residues. Germline V gene data show CDR1 as SQVTM and CDR2 as ANQGSEA. V lost 4 bases and J 4 bases, leaving 5 bases between the germline ends. CDR3 amino acids: CSVAQGANVLTF. The CDR3 DNA sequence: TGCAGCGTTGCTCAGGGGGCCAACGTCCTGACTTTC.

V is TRBV29-1 and J is TRBJ2-2, with TRBD2 matching 8 bases. Germline loops: CDR1 SQVTM, CDR2 ANQGSEA. V dropped 8 bases and J dropped 0; count of bases not matched to a gene: 5. The CDR3 loop spans 14 amino acids. CDR3 amino acids: CSCGRGANTGELFF. DNA of the CDR3: TGCAGCTGCGGGCGGGGGGCGAACACCGGGGAGCTGTTTTTT.

The V and J genes are TRBV6-5 and TRBJ2-5; TRBD1 or TRBD2 may be the D gene (5 bases each). Germline V gene sequence: CDR1 MNHEY, CDR2 SVGAGI. Trimming left V 3 bases short and J 5 bases short, with 28 bases between. This CDR3 contains 19 residues. The CDR3 DNA reads TGTGCCAGCAGTTATTGGCCGGGGACCCTTAGCCAGCTAAGCGAGACCCAGTACTTC. As protein: CASSYWPGTLSQLSETQYF.

A few counts support this clonotype. The chain has TRBV6-2 or TRBV6-3 and TRBJ2-7; D not resolved. V was trimmed by 0 bases and J by 10 bases, leaving 13 bases between them. Germline-derived CDR1 and CDR2 are MNHEY and SVGEGT. This CDR3 is 13 amino acids long. CDR3 residues: CASSYSFGATQYF. CDR3 nucleotide sequence: TGTGCCAGCAGTTACTCGTTTGGAGCCACCCAGTACTTC.

The V and J genes are TRBV27 and TRBJ2-5; weak D call: TRBD2 (6 bases). Germline lookup yields CDR1 MNHEY and CDR2 SMNVEV (reference sequence). With 2 bases removed from V and 11 bases from J, the gap between germline ends came to 15 bases. CDR3 length equals 13 residues. The CDR3 nucleotides read TGTGCCAGCAGTTTAGGAGGGAGCGCTGAGCAGTACTTC. Translation gives CASSLGGSAEQYF.

The chain links TRBV7-6 to TRBJ2-3, with TRBD1 matching 7 bases. The CDR3 extends over 11 amino acids. With 7 bases clipped from V and 10 bases from J, the junction kept 5 bases outside the gene matches. Germline V CDR1 and CDR2: SGHVS, FNYEAQ. CDR3 sequence (DNA): TGTGCCAGCACTCCAGGGGGTCCGCAGTATTTT. This gives the protein CASTPGGPQYF.

The V and J genes are TRBV20-1 and TRBJ2-5, with a weak D call TRBD1 (6 bases). Germline loops: CDR1 DFQATT, CDR2 SNEGSKA (reference sequence). The CDR3 runs to 14 residues. Trimming pared 6 bases from V and 3 bases from J, leaving 17 bases between. The DNA for the CDR3 is TGCAGTGCCAACCCTCCGGGACACGAAGAGACCCAGTACTTC. Amino acid sequence: CSANPPGHEETQYF.

The chain recombines TRBV4-3 with TRBJ2-5; 12 bases align to TRBD2. This CDR3 contains 16 residues. Germline V gene lookup returns CDR1 LGHNA and CDR2 YSLEER. The junction had 11 bases not matched to a gene; V was cut back by 1 base and J by 11 bases. In DNA form, the CDR3 reads TGCGCCAGCAGCCAAGGAGTGACTAGCGGGAGCTATGAGCAGTACTTC. It codes for CASSQGVTSGSYEQYF.

The chain is built from TRBV20-1 and TRBJ2-7; TRBD2 is a possible D gene (5 bases). The germline V gene encodes CDR1 DFQATT and CDR2 SNEGSKA (reference sequence). With 1 base removed from V and 5 bases from J, the gap between germline ends came to 12 bases. This CDR3 comprises 13 residues. CDR3 sequence: CSARAFSVNEQYF. The CDR3 DNA sequence: TGCAGTGCTAGAGCCTTTAGCGTAAACGAGCAGTACTTC.

Concerning this clonotype: A junction end diverges from the germline sequence, so it may reflect a read error. In DNA, the CDR3 is TGTGCCAGCAGTGTAGCCCAGGGCGGGGGTGGAGCTTTCTTT. This codes for CASSVAQGGGGAFF. The J gene is TRBJ1-1, the V gene TRBV12-3 or TRBV12-4; D might be TRBD1 (5 bases). CDR3 size: 14 residues.

V and J are TRBV12-3 or TRBV12-4 and TRBJ1-1; a possible D gene is TRBD1 (5 bases). Trimming took off 4 bases at V and 0 bases at J, with 12 bases between the two ends. The CDR3 is 15 residues long. The CDR3 sequence: CASSSLTDLNTEAFF. CDR3 nucleotide sequence: TGTGCCAGCAGTTCGCTGACAGACTTGAACACTGAAGCTTTCTTT.

The V gene is TRBV29-1, the J gene TRBJ2-7, with TRBD1 matching over 7 bases. The ends lost 5 bases at V and 0 bases at J; junction bases unmatched: 7. Germline V gene lookup returns CDR1 SQVTM and CDR2 ANQGSEA. CDR3 length equals 14 residues. CDR3 DNA: TGCAGCGTTAAGGGGACAGAAACCTCCTACGAGCAGTACTTC. Translating it yields CSVKGTETSYEQYF.

This clonotype was detected a few times. The chain combines TRBV2 with TRBJ2-7, with D possibly being TRBD2 (5 bases). V was trimmed by 8 bases and J by 0 bases, leaving 14 bases between them. The CDR3 loop spans 14 amino acids. Per the germline V gene, CDR1 is SNHLY and CDR2 is FYNNEI. The CDR3 nucleotides read TGTGCCAGCCGAAATCTAGCCGGCTCCTACGAGCAGTACTTC. This translates into CASRNLAGSYEQYF.

This clonotype was counted a few times. This chain uses TRBV6-1 with TRBJ1-2, with D unresolved. V gave up 6 bases and J gave up 8 bases, with 16 bases separating them. Germline V CDR1 and CDR2: MNHNS, SASEGT. There are 13 residues in the CDR3. In DNA form, the CDR3 reads TGTGCCAGCAGCGAGATAATTTTTGGCGGCTACACCTTC. This translates into CASSEIIFGGYTF.